This is a list of T cell receptor beta chains from one sample in a study of beta chain features in type 1 diabetes. Assay: immunoSEQ multiplex PCR; the TCRdb copy retains only in-frame clones and omits some. Among about 340,000 clones listed, less than 10% were seen once. The sequenced sample was central memory CD4+ T cells from blood. Source of these receptors: a woman between 18 and 29 years old in good health. Each CDR3 is given with its conserved first and last residue. The D gene is left open where the match is weak. Rows may omit the clone size; those that give it use once, few, many or a size class.

D	size	V	J	CDR3	DNA
TRBD2	.	TRBV11-1	TRBJ2-1	CASSSSGTFHNEQFF	TGTGCCAGCAGCTCTAGCGGGACTTTCCACAATGAGCAGTTCTTC
TRBD1	few	TRBV11-3	TRBJ2-7	CASSSSTGGLDEQYF	TGTGCCAGCAGCTCTTCGACAGGGGGCCTCGACGAGCAGTACTTC
.	.	TRBV11-2	TRBJ2-5	CASSPFVAETQYF	TGTGCCAGCAGCCCTTTCGTAGCCGAGACCCAGTACTTC
.	few	TRBV10-2	TRBJ2-3	CASTTGRSTDTQYF	TGCGCCAGCACTACCGGACGGAGCACAGATACGCAGTATTTT
.	few	TRBV7-2	TRBJ2-3	CASSWGATDTQYF	TGTGCCAGCAGCTGGGGGGCCACAGATACGCAGTATTTT
.	few	TRBV7-2	TRBJ2-3	CASSPTTARTITQYF	TGTGCCAGCAGCCCGACTACCGCCCGAACTATTACGCAGTATTTT
TRBD1	.	TRBV28	TRBJ2-5	CASSLSTGGRETQYF	TGTGCCAGCAGTTTATCGACAGGGGGTAGGGAGACCCAGTACTTC
.	.	TRBV20-1	TRBJ2-1	CSAQAGGEQFF	TGCAGTGCACAAGCCGGGGGTGAGCAGTTCTTC
.	.	TRBV5-4	TRBJ1-3	CASSLGNPGNTIYF	TGTGCCAGCAGCTTGGGGAACCCTGGAAACACCATATATTTT
TRBD2	.	TRBV6-5	TRBJ2-2	CASRSGLPNTGELFF	TGTGCCAGCAGGTCGGGACTACCCAACACCGGGGAGCTGTTTTTT
TRBD2	.	TRBV7-9	TRBJ2-5	CASRRGLAGLETQYF	TGTGCCAGCAGAAGAGGACTAGCGGGATTAGAGACCCAGTACTTC
.	few	TRBV13	TRBJ2-5	CASSRSQETQYF	TGTGCCAGCAGCAGAAGTCAAGAGACCCAGTACTTC
.	.	TRBV5-1	TRBJ2-7	CASSLAIGRAYEQYF	TGCGCCAGCAGCTTGGCCATCGGCAGAGCCTACGAGCAGTACTTC
.	few	TRBV7-9	TRBJ1-3	CASSLRAGTGNTIYF	TGTGCCAGCAGCTTAAGGGCAGGGACTGGAAACACCATATATTTT
TRBD2	.	TRBV7-2	TRBJ2-1	CASSCRLASLYNEQFF	TGTGCCAGCAGCTGTAGACTAGCCTCCTTATACAATGAGCAGTTCTTC
.	few	TRBV7-2	TRBJ2-1	CASSRRGQGGHNEQFF	TGTGCCAGCAGCCGAAGAGGGCAGGGCGGCCACAATGAGCAGTTCTTC
.	.	TRBV9	TRBJ2-3	CASSVYWGTDTQYF	TGTGCCAGCAGCGTATATTGGGGAACAGATACGCAGTATTTT
.	few	TRBV6-5	TRBJ2-5	CASSLFHRREETQYF	TGTGCCAGCAGCCTTTTTCATAGGCGGGAAGAGACCCAGTACTTC
.	.	TRBV2	TRBJ2-2	CASSVIRGELFF	TGTGCCAGCAGTGTAATCCGGGGGGAGCTGTTTTTT
.	few	TRBV7-3	TRBJ2-7	CASSLGQGRAYEQYF	TGTGCCAGCAGCTTGGGTCAGGGGCGGGCCTACGAGCAGTACTTC
.	few	TRBV4-3	TRBJ2-1	CASSQEAGNEQFF	TGCGCCAGCAGCCAGGAGGCGGGAAATGAGCAGTTCTTC
TRBD1	.	TRBV7-9	TRBJ2-2	CASSSGQGANTGELFF	TGTGCCAGCAGCTCCGGACAGGGCGCGAACACCGGGGAGCTGTTTTTT
TRBD2	.	TRBV5-1	TRBJ2-1	CASTPASLAGNEQFF	TGCGCCAGCACTCCCGCCTCACTAGCGGGTAATGAGCAGTTCTTC
.	few	TRBV28	TRBJ2-2	CASGGRAGRGTGELFF	TGTGCCAGCGGGGGGCGAGCGGGTCGAGGCACCGGGGAGCTGTTTTTT
.	.	TRBV7-2	TRBJ2-7	CASSSTTGSSYEQYF	TGTGCCAGCAGCTCGACCACCGGTAGCTCCTACGAGCAGTACTTC
.	few	TRBV6-5	TRBJ1-3	CASSRSTGNTIYF	TGTGCCAGCAGCCGATCTACTGGAAACACCATATATTTT
.	many	TRBV13	TRBJ2-1	CASSHPSLARGRTYNEQFF	TGTGCCAGCAGCCACCCATCCCTAGCGCGGGGAAGGACTTACAATGAGCAGTTCTTC
.	few	TRBV27	TRBJ2-1	CASSAQRRARLSEQFF	TGTGCCAGCAGTGCACAACGGAGGGCCCGTTTAAGTGAGCAGTTCTTC
.	.	TRBV6-5	TRBJ2-5	CASSSSSVGTQYF	TGTGCCAGCAGTTCAAGTAGTGTGGGGACCCAGTACTTC
TRBD2	many	TRBV14	TRBJ2-1	CASSQRVGSGRSEQFF	TGTGCCAGCAGCCAACGGGTGGGGAGCGGGAGATCTGAGCAGTTCTTC
.	.	TRBV5-1	TRBJ2-7	CASSPGLLASYEQYF	TGCGCCAGCAGCCCCGGGCTACTCGCTTCCTACGAGCAGTACTTC
.	few	TRBV21-1	TRBJ2-3	CASSKVTGETDTQYF	TGTGCCAGCAGCAAAGTAACAGGAGAGACAGATACGCAGTATTTT
TRBD2	few	TRBV7-8	TRBJ2-1	CASSLARASGPVEQFF	TGTGCCAGCAGCTTAGCGCGCGCTAGCGGGCCTGTTGAGCAGTTCTTC
.	few	TRBV5-4	TRBJ1-1	CASSLAVGQLGTEAFF	TGTGCCAGCAGCTTGGCCGTCGGGCAGTTGGGCACTGAAGCTTTCTTT
.	.	TRBV6-4	TRBJ2-5	CASSATGRETQYF	TGTGCCAGCAGTGCCACAGGGAGAGAGACCCAGTACTTC
TRBD2	.	TRBV11-1	TRBJ2-5	CASSTPTAGAGGRTQYF	TGTGCCAGCAGCACCCCTACGGCGGGAGCGGGGGGAAGGACCCAGTACTTC
TRBD2	.	TRBV27	TRBJ2-1	CASSLLSGRPNEQFF	TGTGCCAGCAGTTTGCTTAGCGGGAGGCCCAATGAGCAGTTCTTC
TRBD2	.	TRBV27	TRBJ2-1	CASSFVALSGRTEQFF	TGTGCCAGCAGTTTCGTGGCCCTAAGCGGGAGGACTGAGCAGTTCTTC
.	few	TRBV7-8	TRBJ2-1	CASSILGLNNEQFF	TGTGCCAGCAGCATCTTGGGACTCAACAATGAGCAGTTCTTC
TRBD1	few	TRBV7-9	TRBJ1-1	CASSGQGFTEAFF	TGTGCCAGCAGCGGACAGGGATTTACTGAAGCTTTCTTT
TRBD2	few	TRBV7-2	TRBJ2-7	CASSSGLAGYEQYF	TGTGCCAGCAGCTCCGGACTAGCAGGCTACGAGCAGTACTTC
.	.	TRBV4-2	TRBJ2-3	CASSRASSSTDTQYF	TGTGCCAGCAGCCGAGCATCGTCTAGCACAGATACGCAGTATTTT
TRBD1	.	TRBV6-1	TRBJ2-7	CASSDDRAGIYEQYF	TGTGCCAGCAGTGACGACAGGGCAGGAATCTACGAGCAGTACTTC
.	.	TRBV6-5	TRBJ2-3	CATKGDLGTDTQYF	TGTGCCACGAAGGGGGACCTGGGCACAGATACGCAGTATTTT
.	few	TRBV6-6	TRBJ1-2	CASSYGTARYGYTF	TGTGCCAGCAGTTACGGCACAGCTCGCTATGGCTACACCTTC
TRBD1	many	TRBV5-1	TRBJ2-2	CASSPGDSYGTGELFF	TGCGCCAGCAGCCCCGGGGACAGCTATGGCACCGGGGAGCTGTTTTTT
.	few	TRBV7-6	TRBJ2-5	CASSLALRGTQYF	TGTGCCAGCAGCTTAGCGCTAAGGGGGACCCAGTACTTC
TRBD1	.	TRBV9	TRBJ1-1	CASSPGTEMNTEAFF	TGTGCCAGCAGCCCCGGGACAGAGATGAACACTGAAGCTTTCTTT
TRBD1	.	TRBV6-1	TRBJ1-5	CASSEVSPTGVFSPQHF	TGTGCCAGCAGTGAAGTCTCCCCGACAGGGGTTTTTTCGCCCCAGCATTTT
TRBD2	many	TRBV7-9	TRBJ2-3	CASSLGASGSTDTQYF	TGTGCCAGCAGCTTAGGGGCTAGCGGGAGCACAGATACGCAGTATTTT
.	few	TRBV11-2	TRBJ2-1	CASSQDGSSYNEQFF	TGTGCCAGCAGCCAGGACGGGAGCTCCTACAATGAGCAGTTCTTC
.	many	TRBV2	TRBJ2-5	CASSSTEETQYF	TGTGCCAGCAGTAGCACGGAAGAGACCCAGTACTTC
.	few	TRBV4-2	TRBJ1-2	CASSQGLEDGYTF	TGTGCCAGCAGCCAAGGCTTGGAAGATGGCTACACCTTC
TRBD1	few	TRBV7-8	TRBJ2-3	CASSLRQGGFTDTQYF	TGTGCCAGCAGCTTAAGACAGGGGGGTTTCACAGATACGCAGTATTTT